The subject of this entry is one TCR beta chain. Its cognate antigen is unknown. This sample is drawn from a study of shared clonotypes between healthy human individuals. Whole-study findings and limits: The rarefaction results pointed to incomplete sorted-subset sequencing despite large depth.

Subsets obtained from CD4+ cells comprised CD45RA+ naive and CD45RA-negative memory cells. V lost 7 bases, J lost 2 bases, and 15 bases lay in between. The CDR3 has 15 residues. Germline V gives CDR1 SGHAT, CDR2 FQNNGV. Each cell subset's genomic DNA was divided evenly among several immunoSEQ plates. Clones were sequenced by immunoSEQ multiplex PCR, and TCRdb holds only the in-frame ones, with some missing. This sample carries around 1.1 million clones, around 82% of them seen once, and the ten largest clones take 0.6% to 0.75%. This rearrangement joins TRBV11-2 to TRBJ1-5; D is possibly TRBD1 (5 bases). The sample was memory CD4+ T cells from PBMCs. As to subset: CD45RA-negative fraction. This receptor was taken from a man in his late teens or twenties in good health. Some clones in this sample may be carry-over from other donors' samples. CDR3 region: CASKLSVGRNQPQHF. CDR3 coding DNA: TGTGCCAGCAAACTTAGTGTGGGACGCAATCAGCCCCAGCATTTT.